This T cell receptor beta chain was found in a study of T cells after yellow fever vaccination. For the study at large: Preparation used SMART-Seq v4 Ultra Low Input for the low-cell-number fractions.

Germline CDR1 and CDR2: SEHNR and FQNEAQ (reference sequence). This CDR3 is built from 16 residues. V lost 2 bases and J lost 6, with 20 bases in between. The study made its TCR cDNA through 5'RACE template switching. That step introduced a universal primer site along with UMIs. Using its own MiXCR run on the 5' RACE reads, TCRdb lists one record per CDR3 protein. The table includes under 300,000 distinct CDR3 sequences, less than 9% detected once. The V gene is TRBV7-9, the J gene TRBJ2-7; D is unclear. Sample: CD4+ T cells sorted from PBMCs, taken 15 days after the yellow fever booster vaccination. This clonotype was obtained from a man in his thirties or forties who received the YFV17D yellow fever vaccine. This CDR3 is CASSLTGVGSAAEQYF. CDR3 nucleotide sequence: TGTGCCAGCAGCTTAACTGGGGTCGGTTCCGCAGCCGAGCAGTACTTC.